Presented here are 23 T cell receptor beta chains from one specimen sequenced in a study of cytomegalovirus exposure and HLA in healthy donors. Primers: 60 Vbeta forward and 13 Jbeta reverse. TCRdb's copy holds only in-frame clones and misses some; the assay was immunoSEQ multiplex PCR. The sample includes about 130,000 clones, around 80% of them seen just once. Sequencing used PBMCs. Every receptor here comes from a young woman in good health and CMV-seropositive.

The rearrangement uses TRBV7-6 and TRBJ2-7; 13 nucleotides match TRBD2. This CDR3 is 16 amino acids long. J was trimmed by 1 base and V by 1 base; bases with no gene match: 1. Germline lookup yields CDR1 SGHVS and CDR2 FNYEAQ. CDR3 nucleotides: TGTGCCAGCAGCTTAGAACTAGCGGGGGGGTCCTACGAGCAGTACTTC. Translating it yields CASSLELAGGSYEQYF.

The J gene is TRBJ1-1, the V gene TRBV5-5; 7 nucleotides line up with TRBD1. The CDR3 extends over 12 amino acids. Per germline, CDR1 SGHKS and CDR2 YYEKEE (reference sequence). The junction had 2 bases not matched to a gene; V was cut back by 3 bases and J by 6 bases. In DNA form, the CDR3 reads TGTGCCAGCAGCTCGACAGGGTCTGAAGCTTTCTTT. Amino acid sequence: CASSSTGSEAFF.

CDR3 amino acids: CASNTGPNTEAFF. The CDR3 DNA reads TGTGCCAGTAATACAGGGCCTAACACTGAAGCTTTCTTT. This chain uses TRBV19 with TRBJ1-1; the D gene is possibly TRBD1 (6 bases). This CDR3 has 13 amino acids. Germline V lookup: CDR1 LNHDA, CDR2 SQIVND (reference sequence). V dropped 7 bases and J dropped 2 bases, with 11 bases sitting between them. The variable domain in full, completed from reference TRBV19 and TRBJ1-1, reads DGGITQSPKYLFRKEGQNVTLSCEQNLNHDAMYWYRQDPGQGLRLIYYSQIVNDFQKGDIAEGYSVSREKKESFPLTVTSAQKNPTAFYLCASNTGPNTEAFFGQGTRLTVV.

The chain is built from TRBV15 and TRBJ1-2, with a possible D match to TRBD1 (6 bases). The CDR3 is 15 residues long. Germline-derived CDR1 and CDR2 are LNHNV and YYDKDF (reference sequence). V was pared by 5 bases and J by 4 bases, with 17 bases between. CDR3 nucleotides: TGTGCCACCAGCGGCACCAGGGGTGTTGGCTATGGCTACACCTTC. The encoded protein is CATSGTRGVGYGYTF.

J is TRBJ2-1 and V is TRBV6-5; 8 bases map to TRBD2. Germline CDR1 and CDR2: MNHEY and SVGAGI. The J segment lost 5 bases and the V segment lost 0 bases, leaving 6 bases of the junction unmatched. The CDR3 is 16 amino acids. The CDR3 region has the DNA TGTGCCAGCAGTTACTCCGGGACTAGTCCCCACAATGAGCAGTTCTTC. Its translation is CASSYSGTSPHNEQFF.

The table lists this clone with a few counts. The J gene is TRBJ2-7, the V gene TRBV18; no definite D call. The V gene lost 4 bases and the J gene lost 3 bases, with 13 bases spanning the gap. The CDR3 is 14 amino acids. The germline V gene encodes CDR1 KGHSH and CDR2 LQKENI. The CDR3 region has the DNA TGTGCCAGCTCACTCCGACACCCCGACTACGAGCAGTACTTC. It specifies CASSLRHPDYEQYF.

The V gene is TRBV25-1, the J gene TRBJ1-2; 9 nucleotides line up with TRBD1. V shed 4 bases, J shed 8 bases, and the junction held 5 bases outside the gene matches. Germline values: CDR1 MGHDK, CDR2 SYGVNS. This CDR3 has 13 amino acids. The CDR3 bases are TGTGCCAGCAGTGCCGGGACAGGGAACGGCTACACCTTC. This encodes CASSAGTGNGYTF.

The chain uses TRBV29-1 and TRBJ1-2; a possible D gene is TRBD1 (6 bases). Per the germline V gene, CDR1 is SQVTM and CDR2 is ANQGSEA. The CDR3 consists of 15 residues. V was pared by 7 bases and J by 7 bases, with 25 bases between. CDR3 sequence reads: CSAPPWDTQKGGYTF. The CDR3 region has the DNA TGCAGCGCTCCACCCTGGGACACTCAAAAGGGTGGCTACACCTTC.

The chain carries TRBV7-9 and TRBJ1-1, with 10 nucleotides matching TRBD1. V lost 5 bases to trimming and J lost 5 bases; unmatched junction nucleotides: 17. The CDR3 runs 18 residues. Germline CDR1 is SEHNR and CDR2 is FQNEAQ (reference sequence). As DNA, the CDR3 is TGTGCCAGCAGCCCCATTTCCAGACAGGGGGCTCGGTGGACTGAAGCTTTCTTT. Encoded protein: CASSPISRQGARWTEAFF.

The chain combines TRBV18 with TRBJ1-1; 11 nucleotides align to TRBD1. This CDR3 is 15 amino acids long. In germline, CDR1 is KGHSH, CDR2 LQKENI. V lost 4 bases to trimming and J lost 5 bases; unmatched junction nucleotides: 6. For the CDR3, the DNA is TGTGCCAGCTCACAGGACAGGGGGCGGGTGACTGAAGCTTTCTTT. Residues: CASSQDRGRVTEAFF. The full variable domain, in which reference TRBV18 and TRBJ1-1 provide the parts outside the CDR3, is NAGVMQNPRHLVRRRGQEARLRCSPMKGHSHVYWYRQLPEEGLKFMVYLQKENIIDESGMPKERFSAEFPKEGPSILRIQQVVRGDSAAYFCASSQDRGRVTEAFFGQGTRLTVV.

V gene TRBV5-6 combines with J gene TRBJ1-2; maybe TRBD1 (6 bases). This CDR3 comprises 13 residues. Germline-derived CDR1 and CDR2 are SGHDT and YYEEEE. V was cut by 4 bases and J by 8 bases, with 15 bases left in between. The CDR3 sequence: CASSLGGGEGYTF. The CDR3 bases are TGTGCCAGCAGCCTCGGAGGGGGGGAAGGCTACACCTTC.

CDR3 in DNA: TGTGCCAGCAGCTACTCCGGGACTAGCGGGGGGGCTTCCTACAATGAGCAGTTCTTC. Its translation: CASSYSGTSGGASYNEQFF. The rearrangement uses TRBV9 and TRBJ2-1, with 16 bases matching TRBD2. After removal of 4 bases from V and 1 base from J, the junction contained 8 bases not matched to a gene. This CDR3 has 19 amino acids. Per the germline V gene, CDR1 is SGDLS and CDR2 is YYNGEE.

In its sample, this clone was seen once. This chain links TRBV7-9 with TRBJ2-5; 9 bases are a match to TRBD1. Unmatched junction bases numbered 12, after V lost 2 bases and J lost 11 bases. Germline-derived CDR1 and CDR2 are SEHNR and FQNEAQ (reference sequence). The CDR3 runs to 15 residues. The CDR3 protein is CASSLWPGQGWEQYF. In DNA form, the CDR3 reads TGTGCCAGCAGCTTATGGCCGGGACAGGGTTGGGAGCAGTACTTC. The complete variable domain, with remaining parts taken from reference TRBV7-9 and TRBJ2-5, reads DTGVSQNPRHKITKRGQNVTFRCDPISEHNRLYWYRQTLGQGPEFLTYFQNEAQLEKSRLLSDRFSAERPKGSFSTLEIQRTEQGDSAMYLCASSLWPGQGWEQYFGPGTRLLVL.

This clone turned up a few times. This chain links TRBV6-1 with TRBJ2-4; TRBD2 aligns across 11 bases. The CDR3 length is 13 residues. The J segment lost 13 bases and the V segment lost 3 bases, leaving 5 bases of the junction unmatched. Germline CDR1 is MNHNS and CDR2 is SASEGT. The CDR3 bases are TGTGCCAGCAGTGATGTACTAGCGGGGGACCAGTACTTC. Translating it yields CASSDVLAGDQYF.

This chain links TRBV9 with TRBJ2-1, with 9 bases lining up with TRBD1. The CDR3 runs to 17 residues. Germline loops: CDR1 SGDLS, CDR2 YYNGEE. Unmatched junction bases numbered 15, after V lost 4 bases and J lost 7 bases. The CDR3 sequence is CASSQTGGEEGLNEQFF. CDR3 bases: TGTGCCAGCAGCCAGACAGGGGGAGAGGAGGGATTGAATGAGCAGTTCTTC.

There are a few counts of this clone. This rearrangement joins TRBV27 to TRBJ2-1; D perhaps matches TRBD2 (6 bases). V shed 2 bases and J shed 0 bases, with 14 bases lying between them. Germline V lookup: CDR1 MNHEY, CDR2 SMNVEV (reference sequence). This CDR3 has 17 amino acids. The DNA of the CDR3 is TGTGCCAGCAGTTTAGATAGGCGGGGACTCTCCTACAATGAGCAGTTCTTC. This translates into CASSLDRRGLSYNEQFF.

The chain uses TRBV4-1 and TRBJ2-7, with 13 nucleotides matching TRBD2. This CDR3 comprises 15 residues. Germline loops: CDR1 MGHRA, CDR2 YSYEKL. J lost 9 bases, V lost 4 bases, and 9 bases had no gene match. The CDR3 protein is CASSRLAGGLDGQYF. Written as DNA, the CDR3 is TGCGCCAGCAGCCGACTAGCGGGGGGTCTAGACGGGCAGTACTTC.

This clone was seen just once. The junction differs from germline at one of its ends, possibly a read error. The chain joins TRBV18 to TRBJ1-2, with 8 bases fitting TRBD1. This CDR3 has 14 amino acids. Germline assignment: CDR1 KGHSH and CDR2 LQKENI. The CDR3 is CASLPGGADYGYTF. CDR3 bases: TGTGCCAGCTTACCAGGGGGCGCGGACTATGGCTACACCTTC.

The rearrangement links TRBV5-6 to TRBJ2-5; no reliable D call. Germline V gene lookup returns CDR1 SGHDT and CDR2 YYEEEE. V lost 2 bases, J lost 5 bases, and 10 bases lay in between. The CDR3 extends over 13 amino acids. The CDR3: CASSLLARETQYF. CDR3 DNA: TGTGCCAGCAGCTTATTAGCTCGGGAGACCCAGTACTTC.

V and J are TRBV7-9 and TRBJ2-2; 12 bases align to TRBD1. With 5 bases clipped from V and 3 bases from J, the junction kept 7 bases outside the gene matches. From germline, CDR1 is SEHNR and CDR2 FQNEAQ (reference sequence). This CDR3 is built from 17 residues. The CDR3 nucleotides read TGTGCCAGCAGCAAGGGGACAGGGGGCCTTTACACCGGGGAGCTGTTTTTT. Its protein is CASSKGTGGLYTGELFF.

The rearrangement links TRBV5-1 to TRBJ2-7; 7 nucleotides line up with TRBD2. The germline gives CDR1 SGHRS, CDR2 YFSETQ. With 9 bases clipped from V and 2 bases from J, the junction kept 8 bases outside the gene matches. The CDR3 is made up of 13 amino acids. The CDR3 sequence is CATAGDGTYEQYF. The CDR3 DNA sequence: TGCGCCACCGCGGGGGACGGGACCTACGAGCAGTACTTC.

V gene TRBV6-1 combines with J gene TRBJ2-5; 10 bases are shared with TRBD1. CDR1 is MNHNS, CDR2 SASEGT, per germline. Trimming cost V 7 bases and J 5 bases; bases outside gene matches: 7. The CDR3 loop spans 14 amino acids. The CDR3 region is CASNRDRGLETQYF. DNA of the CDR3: TGTGCCAGCAACCGGGACAGGGGACTCGAGACCCAGTACTTC.

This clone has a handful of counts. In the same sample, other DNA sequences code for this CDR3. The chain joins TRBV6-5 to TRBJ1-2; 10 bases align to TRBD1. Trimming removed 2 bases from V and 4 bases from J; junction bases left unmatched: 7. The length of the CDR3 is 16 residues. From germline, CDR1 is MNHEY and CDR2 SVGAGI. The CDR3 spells CASSYVRTGGSYGYTF. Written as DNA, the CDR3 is TGTGCCAGCAGTTACGTCCGGACAGGGGGATCCTATGGCTACACCTTC.